This T cell receptor beta chain derives from a study of T cell responses to AZD1222 COVID-19 vaccine (dated by TCRdb to the early 2020s). For the study in its entirety: AZD1222 recipients given second doses at about 4 weeks or at about 12 weeks were pooled, since spike-specific TCR depth and breadth were not found to differ between the two schedules. Trial participants were enrolled by age into 18-55, 56-69 and 70-plus year subgroups, with about 150, 27 and 61 TCR-sequenced participants respectively. A total of roughly 240 trial participants underwent TCR sequencing, of whom around 200 received two doses of AZD1222 and approximately 25 received two doses of the MenACWY control vaccine.

The CDR3 regions of human TCRbeta chains were analyzed by immunosequencing. The original pipeline was this. TCRs in the repertoires were matched against a reference library of SARS-CoV-2-specific TCRs that had been generated with the MIRA antigen-specificity platform. Breadth meant the fraction of unique TCRs that were SARS-CoV-2-associated, whereas depth meant the fraction of total T cells that were SARS-CoV-2-associated. Using the MIRA data, each spike-specific TCR was mapped to the spike region that the TCR reacts to and placed in a CD4 or CD8 class. Log10-transformed breadth and depth values were compared by one-way ANOVA with Sidak's multiple comparisons tests. In its TCRdb copy, this immuneACCESS table keeps in-frame sequences only and misses some clones. Where compared with another copy, unresolved V genes explain less than half of these, and the others have no known cause. The V and J calls and the clone size are those of that table, but D and trimming were determined from the DNA. This sample is represented by 90,000 to 130,000 clones; 88% of them were singletons. Of the sample, 1.6% falls within the top ten clones.

Regarding this clone: Its binding antigen is unknown. Per-nucleotide qualities are absent, and no much larger clonotype sits a single base away.

The time point label corresponds to: baseline before first vaccination. Samples from vaccinated people were obtained from the UK trials COV001 and COV002, which included a single-blind randomized controlled phase 2/3 trial of AZD1222 (ChAdOx1 nCoV-19) in healthy adults. Trial participant PBMC samples were collected at day 0 and day 28 after the second dose for TCRbeta chain sequencing. Study-wide findings and limitations: The vaccine-associated CD4 TCRs covered the entire spike protein, and the dominant responses fell in regions 160-218 and 743-854. Reportedly, almost half of the unique spike-specific TCRs recognized epitopes lying outside the regions that are mutated in the B.1.351 and B.1.1.7 variants. Participants were mostly white British and included more females than males, and it was suggested by the authors that clonal diversity may have been underestimated. The 56-69-year group was small, and its depth increase did not reach significance, likely because of low power. Conclusions about previously exposed vaccinees are limited, since just 5 to 7 AZD1222 recipients were seropositive for SARS-CoV-2 at baseline. Spike-specific TCR breadth and depth rose significantly after two AZD1222 doses compared with day 0 and with MenACWY recipients. Because no day 14 peak-response samples were available, the repertoires could be characterized only after the peak T cell response.

The source material was peripheral blood, sampled on day 0 of AZD1222 vaccination. The origin of this receptor is an adult in good health.

The CDR3 protein: CASSIGTQIYNEQFF. The bases read TGTGCCAGCAGCATCGGGACTCAGATATACAATGAGCAGTTCTTC. This chain joins TRBV5-4 to TRBJ2-1; the best D guess is TRBD2, with 6 bases matching. Reading from cysteine to phenylalanine, the CDR3 counts 15 amino acids. Only the CDR3 DNA stays, 45 bases, in frame from base 1. Trimming removed 4 bases from V and 4 bases from J, leaving 15 bases between the germline ends. CDR1 and CDR2, per the germline V gene (reference sequence), are SGHNT and YYREEE.